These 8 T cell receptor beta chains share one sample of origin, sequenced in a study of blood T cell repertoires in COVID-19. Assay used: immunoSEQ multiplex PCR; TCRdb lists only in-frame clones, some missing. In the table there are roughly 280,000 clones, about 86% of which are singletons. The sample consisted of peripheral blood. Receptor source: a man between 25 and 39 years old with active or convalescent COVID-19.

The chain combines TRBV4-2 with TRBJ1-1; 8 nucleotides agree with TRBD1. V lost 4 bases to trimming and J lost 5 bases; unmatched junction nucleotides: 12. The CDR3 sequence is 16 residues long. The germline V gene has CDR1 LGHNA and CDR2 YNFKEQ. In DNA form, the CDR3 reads TGTGCCAGCAGCCTGGGACAGGCAACACCATCGACTGAAGCTTTCTTT. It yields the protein CASSLGQATPSTEAFF.

CDR3 nucleotide sequence: TGTGCCAGCAGCCTCGGGGTCAGAAATTCACCCCTCCACTTT. It translates to CASSLGVRNSPLHF. The chain joins TRBV14 to TRBJ1-6, with D unresolved. The CDR3 has 14 amino acids. V was pared by 4 bases and J by 7 bases, with 11 bases between. In germline, CDR1 is SGHDN, CDR2 FVKESK.

CDR3: CASSRTGGIYGYTF. The CDR3 DNA reads as TGCGCCAGCAGCCGGACAGGGGGCATCTATGGCTACACCTTC. V and J are TRBV4-1 and TRBJ1-2, with 11 nucleotides matching TRBD1. The V and J ends lost 4 bases and 4 bases, in that order; junction bases with no gene match: 2. Germline CDR1 reads MGHRA; CDR2 reads YSYEKL. The CDR3 is made up of 14 amino acids.

DNA of the CDR3: TGTGCCAGCGCTACTCAAACAGTTCCCTACGAGCAGTACTTC. Its translation: CASATQTVPYEQYF. The chain uses TRBV27 and TRBJ2-7; no clear D. This CDR3 comprises 14 residues. Germline CDR1 is MNHEY and CDR2 is SMNVEV (reference sequence). V was shortened by 8 bases and J by 2 bases, with 16 bases between the two germline ends.

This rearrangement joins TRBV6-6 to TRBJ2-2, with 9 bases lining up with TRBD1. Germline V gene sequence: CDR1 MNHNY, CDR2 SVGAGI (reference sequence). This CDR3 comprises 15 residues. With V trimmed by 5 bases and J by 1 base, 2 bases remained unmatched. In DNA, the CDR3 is TGTGCCAGCAGTACGGGACAGGGGAACACCGGGGAGCTGTTTTTT. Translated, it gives CASSTGQGNTGELFF.

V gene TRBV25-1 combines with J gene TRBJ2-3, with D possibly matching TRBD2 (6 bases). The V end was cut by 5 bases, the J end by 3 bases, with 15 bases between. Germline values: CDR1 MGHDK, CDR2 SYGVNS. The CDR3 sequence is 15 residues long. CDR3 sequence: CASSPDPGGTDTQYF. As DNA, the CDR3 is TGTGCCAGCAGTCCCGATCCCGGGGGAACAGATACGCAGTATTTT. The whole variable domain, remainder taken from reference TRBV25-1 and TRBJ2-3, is EADIYQTPRYLVIGTGKKITLECSQTMGHDKMYWYQQDPGMELHLIHYSYGVNSTEKGDLSSESTVSRIRTEHFPLTLESARPSHTSQYLCASSPDPGGTDTQYFGPGTRLTVL.

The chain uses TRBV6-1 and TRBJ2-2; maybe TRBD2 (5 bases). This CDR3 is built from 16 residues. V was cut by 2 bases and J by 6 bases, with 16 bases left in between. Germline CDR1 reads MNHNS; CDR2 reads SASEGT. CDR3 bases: TGTGCCAGCAGTGAATCCCCGGGAAGCCTCTCCGGGGAGCTGTTTTTT. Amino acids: CASSESPGSLSGELFF.

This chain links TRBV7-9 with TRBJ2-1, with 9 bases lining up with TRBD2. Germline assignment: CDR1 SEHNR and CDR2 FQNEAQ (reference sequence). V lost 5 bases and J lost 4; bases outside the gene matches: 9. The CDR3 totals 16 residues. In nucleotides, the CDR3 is TGTGCCAGCAGCCCGTTCAGCGGGGGGACGTACAATGAGCAGTTCTTC. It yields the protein CASSPFSGGTYNEQFF.